The rows below give T cell receptor beta chains drawn from one sample of a study of blood T cell repertoires in COVID-19. Sequencing was performed with immunoSEQ multiplex PCR; in TCRdb, only in-frame clones are kept and a portion is missing. This sample has tens of thousands of clones; about nine tenths occur once, and the top ten carry roughly a tenth. The sequencing sample was made of peripheral blood. Receptors were obtained from a human donor in a cohort sampled during active COVID-19. Both conserved end residues are part of each CDR3. The D gene is left open where the match is weak. Clone size appears in some rows only: once, few, many, or a class for an expanded clone.

.	TRBV5-4	TRBJ2-7	TRBD2	TGTGCCAGCAGTTTGGGGGGCGGGAGGGCCTCATTTTACGAGCAGTACTTC	CASSLGGGRASFYEQYF
.	TRBV2	TRBJ2-7	.	TGTGCCAGCAGGACGGGGAGGACGGCCTACGAGCAGTACTTC	CASRTGRTAYEQYF
.	TRBV10-2	TRBJ1-5	TRBD1	TGCGCCAGCAGTGAACAGGGGGGAGGCAATCAGCCCCAGCATTTT	CASSEQGGGNQPQHF
.	TRBV6-2/TRBV6-3	TRBJ2-7	TRBD2	TGTGCCAGCAGTTACTCGGGGGGGACTAACTCCTACGAGCAGTACTTC	CASSYSGGTNSYEQYF
.	TRBV6-2/TRBV6-3	TRBJ2-1	TRBD2	TGTGCCAGCAGCCAACTAGCGGGAGGAACGAGCTCCTACAATGAGCAGTTCTTC	CASSQLAGGTSSYNEQFF
.	TRBV5-4	TRBJ2-3	.	TGTGCCAGCAGCTCAGCAGGGCGGAGCAGCACAGATACGCAGTATTTT	CASSSAGRSSTDTQYF
.	TRBV27	TRBJ2-3	.	TGTGCCAGCGGGCCCTACAATCGGCCGCGCGATACGCAGTATTTT	CASGPYNRPRDTQYF
.	TRBV30	TRBJ2-3	TRBD1	TGTGCCTGGAGTATTACAGGGGGGGATACGCAGTATTTT	CAWSITGGDTQYF
.	TRBV5-4	TRBJ1-6	.	TGTGCCAGCAGCTTGTCGGGGTTGGCGTCACCCCTCCACTTT	CASSLSGLASPLHF
.	TRBV3-1/TRBV3-2	TRBJ2-5	.	TGTGCCAGCAGCCCAGGAACACGTAAGCCCTGGGAGACCCAGTACTTC	CASSPGTRKPWETQYF
.	TRBV28	TRBJ2-2	TRBD2	TGTGCCCGGGGGGAGGCAGTATACACCGGGGAGCTGTTTTTT	CARGEAVYTGELFF
.	TRBV19	TRBJ1-1	TRBD1	TGTGCCAGTAGTGGTACAGGGGGGCGAACCTTGAACACTGAAGCTTTCTTT	CASSGTGGRTLNTEAFF
.	TRBV6-5	TRBJ2-7	TRBD1	TGTGCCAGCAGCGAGACAGGGGTCTACGAGCAGTACTTC	CASSETGVYEQYF
.	TRBV11-3	TRBJ2-7	TRBD2	TGTGCCAGCAGCTTAGGGGCGGGAGAAGGGTACGAGCAGTACTTC	CASSLGAGEGYEQYF
.	TRBV28	TRBJ1-6	TRBD1	TGTGCCAGCAGTTTAACAGGGGGGAGTAATTCACCCCTCCACTTT	CASSLTGGSNSPLHF
.	TRBV9	TRBJ1-3	TRBD1	TGTGCCAGCAGCGTGCGACAGGGCTCTGGAAACACCATATATTTT	CASSVRQGSGNTIYF
.	TRBV5-1	TRBJ1-1	.	TGCGCCAGCAGCCCTGGTTGGGGGCAGAACACTGAAGCTTTCTTT	CASSPGWGQNTEAFF
few	TRBV5-1	TRBJ1-6	TRBD1	TGCGCCAGCAGCTTGCGCACCGGGACAGGGGATTCACCCCTCCACTTT	CASSLRTGTGDSPLHF
once	TRBV7-2	TRBJ1-6	TRBD1	TGTGCCAGCAGCGTAGCGATACAGGGGATTTCACCCCTCCACTTT	CASSVAIQGISPLHF
.	TRBV7-3	TRBJ2-3	TRBD2	TGTGCCAGCAGCCCTATAGCGGGAGGGAGCACAGATACGCAGTATTTT	CASSPIAGGSTDTQYF
.	TRBV27	TRBJ2-6	TRBD1	TGTGCCAGCAGCTGGACAGGGGGCGTCGCTGGGGCCAACGTCCTGACTTTC	CASSWTGGVAGANVLTF
.	TRBV9	TRBJ2-3	.	TGTGCCAGCAGCGGTTCTAGGACAGATACGCAGTATTTT	CASSGSRTDTQYF
.	TRBV7-3	TRBJ2-5	TRBD1	TGTGCCAGCAGCGTCAACAGGGGGGAGACCCAGTACTTC	CASSVNRGETQYF
.	TRBV5-1	TRBJ2-5	.	TGCGCCAGCAGCTTGGGACTAACTCAAGAGACCCAGTACTTC	CASSLGLTQETQYF
.	TRBV5-1	TRBJ1-4	.	TGCGCCAGCAGCTCCCGACAGAATGAAAAACTGTTTTTT	CASSSRQNEKLFF
.	TRBV14	TRBJ1-4	TRBD1	TGTGCCAGCAGCCAAGGACAGGGTCGAAAACTGTTTTTT	CASSQGQGRKLFF
.	TRBV27	TRBJ2-3	TRBD1	TGTGCCAGCCGGCCCGGGACAGGAGACACAGATACGCAGTATTTT	CASRPGTGDTDTQYF
.	TRBV4-3	TRBJ2-3	TRBD2	TGCGCCAGCAGCCAAACCGGGACTAGCGGAGTAAATACGCAGTATTTT	CASSQTGTSGVNTQYF
.	TRBV10-3	TRBJ2-7	.	TGTGCCATCAGTGAGAGGGGGGGCTACGAGCAGTACTTC	CAISERGGYEQYF
.	TRBV6-2/TRBV6-3	TRBJ2-5	TRBD1	TGTGCCAGCAGCCCACATTCCGACAGGGTAAAGACCCAGTACTTC	CASSPHSDRVKTQYF
.	TRBV19	TRBJ2-3	.	TGTGCCAGTAGTATGGCGACAGGCGGCACAGATACGCAGTATTTT	CASSMATGGTDTQYF
.	TRBV30	TRBJ1-2	.	TGTGCCTGGAGTGTCGGCAGGGAGGACGGCTACACCTTC	CAWSVGREDGYTF
.	TRBV27	TRBJ2-7	TRBD2	TGTGCCAGCACATCCGGGACTAGCGGGATATACGAGCAGTACTTC	CASTSGTSGIYEQYF
.	TRBV5-1	TRBJ2-3	TRBD2	TGCGCCAGCAGCTTGCTAGCGGGGGGCACAGATACGCAGTATTTT	CASSLLAGGTDTQYF
.	TRBV6-2/TRBV6-3	TRBJ2-7	TRBD1	TGTGCCAGCAGTGCTCAGGGACAGGGGGCAGGGGAGCAGTACTTC	CASSAQGQGAGEQYF
.	TRBV9	TRBJ2-3	.	TGTGCCAGCAGCGCAAAGGGACTTTTCGCAGATACGCAGTATTTT	CASSAKGLFADTQYF
.	TRBV11-3	TRBJ2-4	.	TGTGCCAGCAGCTCCAGGGATTCTGGGGAAAACATTCAGTACTTC	CASSSRDSGENIQYF
once	TRBV7-8	TRBJ2-4	TRBD1	TGTGCCAGCAGCGGTCAAGGGGGCTCCAAAAACATTCAGTACTTC	CASSGQGGSKNIQYF
.	TRBV3-1/TRBV3-2	TRBJ1-6	TRBD1	TGTGCCAGCAGCCCCTCCGGACAGGGCGATTCACCCCTCCACTTT	CASSPSGQGDSPLHF